The sequence of this TCR beta chain was determined in a study of OX40 agonist ivuxolimab in advanced cancers. With regard to this clone: Its antigen is not identified.

Findings and caveats of the study: The study did not work out the antigen specificity of the expanded peripheral T cells.

Some clones are missing from TCRdb's copy, which holds only in-frame ones; the method was immunoSEQ multiplex PCR. The sample comprises 57,000 or so clones, 86% of which are singletons, and about 2.4% rests with the top ten. V was shortened by 6 bases and J by 0 bases, with 11 bases between the two germline ends. Germline CDR1 MDHEN, CDR2 SYDVKM. CDR3 length: 14 residues. The TCR was taken from an adult with an advanced solid tumor such as melanoma, head and neck, liver or kidney cancer. The rearrangement joins TRBV28 to TRBJ1-2, with D unresolved. The source material was CD4+ or CD8+ T cells sorted from blood, sampled in a trial of the OX40 agonist ivuxolimab. This CDR3 reads CASSRATSNYGYTF. For the CDR3, the DNA is TGTGCCAGCAGCCGAGCGACTTCTAACTATGGCTACACCTTC.